The T cell receptor (beta chain) described here comes from a study of CXCR3-negative and CXCR3-positive naive CD8 T cells. UMI labels and 5' RACE were used to prepare the TRB cDNA libraries. With the 5' RACE reads reprocessed, TCRdb shows one record per CDR3 protein and no DNA. This sample's table has some 56,000 distinct CDR3 sequences. CDR1 is SGHRS, CDR2 YFSETQ, per germline. The CDR3 sequence is 14 residues long. Sequencing was done on a sample of memory CD8+ T cells from blood. The TCR was taken from a human donor in good health. Some clones in this sample may be carry-over from other donors' samples. V and J are TRBV5-1 and TRBJ1-4. The CDR3: CASSLGQSNEKLFF.